This T cell receptor beta chain was recovered during a study of graft-versus-host responses after intestinal transplantation. Study overall: Every recipient underwent anti-thymocyte globulin induction, then tacrolimus and steroids for roughly 3 years.

Produced via immunoSEQ multiplex PCR; TCRdb's table is partial and in-frame only. In the table there are about 120,000 clones, 80% to 95% of which are singletons. Worth noting for this clone: The antigen remains unidentified.

Germline V gene lookup returns CDR1 SNHLY and CDR2 FYNNEI. With V trimmed by 4 bases and J by 5 bases, 5 bases remained unmatched. This CDR3 region has 15 residues. This chain links TRBV2 with TRBJ2-1, with 10 bases matching TRBD1. This receptor was identified in a human donor who received an intestinal transplant. The sequenced sample was unstimulated CD4+ T cells sorted from spleen or lymph node cells, obtained before intestinal transplant. CDR3 sequence reads: CASSADRGSHNEQFF. DNA of the CDR3: TGTGCCAGCAGTGCGGACAGGGGGTCACACAATGAGCAGTTCTTC. The variable domain in full, with the rest retrieved from reference TRBV2 and TRBJ2-1, is EPEVTQTPSHQVTQMGQEVILRCVPISNHLYFYWYRQILGQKVEFLVSFYNNEISEKSEIFDDQFSVERPDGSNFTLKIRSTKLEDSAMYFCASSADRGSHNEQFFGPGTRLTVL.